This TCR beta chain stems from a study of cytomegalovirus exposure and HLA in healthy donors. This clone showed up just once. Its target is unknown. The study's findings and limits: Earlier results showed most TCR beta V segments being productive about 87% or about 30% of the time. HLA-A and HLA-B allele assignments for most subjects were reportedly predicted accurately using TCR beta sequences.

This PCR relied on a set of 60 Vbeta primers and 13 Jbeta primers. Source study methods: An analysis performed later counted 72 million or so unique TCR beta chains (approximately 10 million of them shared). Clones were read by immunoSEQ multiplex PCR, and TCRdb kept only the in-frame ones, dropping some. That table gives V, J and clone size, and the DNA gave D and trimming. The data contain fewer than 120,000 clones, over 60% of them singletons. Germline CDR1 reads SGHNT; CDR2 reads YYREEE (reference sequence). The CDR3 sequence is 15 residues long. After removal of 4 bases from V and 5 bases from J, the junction contained 8 bases not matched to a gene.

The gene calls are TRBV5-4 and TRBJ2-5, with 10 bases lining up with TRBD2. The sample was PBMCs. The clonotype comes from a woman aged 30 to 39 in good health and CMV-seronegative. Here the CDR3 reads CASSLGGSGRETQYF. The CDR3 bases are TGTGCCAGCAGCCTAGGGGGTAGCGGGAGGGAGACCCAGTACTTC.